This TCR beta chain was documented in a study of CXCR3-negative and CXCR3-positive naive CD8 T cells. The CDR3 sequence is 13 residues long. CDR1 is SQVTM and CDR2 is ANQGSEA in the germline V gene. Findings and limits, study-wide: Comparably high diversity was seen in both naive subsets, and much lower diversity in memory CD8+ cells. CXCR3 levels fell partly with cryopreservation; most assays relied on fresh PBMCs. In CXCR3-positive naive cells, the TRB CDR3s were more hydrophobic than in CXCR3-negative naive cells.

Remarks on this clonotype: Its specificity is not known.

Each TRB cDNA library was prepared by 5' RACE (with UMI labels). TCRdb reprocessed the 5' RACE reads; each CDR3 protein has one entry and no DNA is given. The sample has about 62,000 distinct CDR3 sequences. The sample was naive CXCR3- CD8+ T cells from blood. This sample's subset: CD45RO-CCR7+CD27+CD95- naive CD8+ T cells lacking CXCR3 (TNR3-). The gene calls are TRBV29-1 and TRBJ2-7. This receptor was obtained from a human donor in good health. Some clones in this sample may be carry-over from other donors' samples. CDR3 sequence reads: CSVEGSDPYEQYF.